This passage covers 30 T cell receptor beta chains from one sample sequenced in a study of T-cell memory formation after mild COVID-19. TCRdb re-analysed the 5' RACE reads in MiXCR, keeping a single row per CDR3 protein. This table holds some 30,000 distinct CDR3 sequences, less than 8% found once. Sequencing input: PBMCs or a T cell subset sorted from them (not recorded which). Source of these receptors: an adult woman who had mild COVID-19 (a few samples of this study predate the infection). Cell type and time point are not known.

This clonotype occurred many times. The chain combines TRBV6-2 or TRBV6-3 with TRBJ2-7; 7 nucleotides agree with TRBD1. The CDR3 totals 15 residues. Losses at the gene ends were 6 bases for V and 9 bases for J; bases not matched to a gene: 17. Germline loops: CDR1 MNHEY, CDR2 SVGEGT. CDR3 residues: CASRPRQGRRTGQYF. The CDR3 bases are TGTGCCAGCAGACCCCGACAGGGTAGGCGAACGGGGCAGTACTTC.

The chain combines TRBV3-1 with TRBJ2-1, with 10 nucleotides matching TRBD1. Germline CDR1 and CDR2: LGHDT and YNNKEL (reference sequence). V shed 4 bases, J shed 7 bases, and the junction held 13 bases outside the gene matches. The CDR3 has 17 amino acids. CDR3 amino acids: CASSPSLTGGEGNEQFF. The CDR3 DNA reads as TGTGCCAGCAGCCCCAGCCTGACAGGGGGCGAAGGGAATGAGCAGTTCTTC.

This clonotype was picked up many times. The rearrangement links TRBV20-1 to TRBJ2-7; a weak D match, TRBD2 (5 bases). Between the trimmed V and J ends, which lost 5 bases and 2 bases, there was a span of 13 bases. This CDR3 is 13 amino acids long. Germline V gene data show CDR1 as DFQATT and CDR2 as SNEGSKA (reference sequence). The CDR3 bases are TGCAGTGCTCCGGACGGACTTACCTACGAGCAGTACTTC. Its translation: CSAPDGLTYEQYF.

The table lists this clonotype with many counts. V usage is TRBV30 and J usage is TRBJ2-1; 9 nucleotides align to TRBD2. The germline gives CDR1 GTSNPN, CDR2 SVGIG (reference sequence). This CDR3 has 17 amino acids. Trimming removed 4 bases from V and 0 bases from J; junction bases left unmatched: 10. The CDR3, as DNA: TGTGCCTGGACAGGTGTTGCTAGCGGGGTCTCCTACAATGAGCAGTTCTTC. It specifies CAWTGVASGVSYNEQFF.

At least ten counts were recorded for this clonotype. V is TRBV28 and J is TRBJ2-3, with 11 nucleotides matching TRBD1. CDR3 size: 15 residues. Germline V CDR1 and CDR2: MDHEN, SYDVKM. The ends lost 7 bases at V and 1 base at J; junction bases unmatched: 4. CDR3 coding DNA: TGTGCCAGCATCATGGACAGGGGGCGCACAGATACGCAGTATTTT. It specifies CASIMDRGRTDTQYF. Filled out from reference TRBV28 and TRBJ2-3, the complete variable domain reads DVKVTQSSRYLVKRTGEKVFLECVQDMDHENMFWYRQDPGLGLRLIYFSYDVKMKEKGDIPEGYSVSREKKERFSLILESASTNQTSMYLCASIMDRGRTDTQYFGPGTRLTVL.

The chain has TRBV9 and TRBJ2-7; D is perhaps TRBD2 (6 bases). Trimming pared 0 bases from V and 7 bases from J, leaving 14 bases between. The germline V gene encodes CDR1 SGDLS and CDR2 YYNGEE. The CDR3 totals 14 residues. The CDR3 coding sequence is TGTGCCAGCAGCGTAGGGGGGACTCCCGGAGAGCAGTACTTC. This translates into CASSVGGTPGEQYF.

This clonotype was seen at least ten times. This rearrangement joins TRBV5-1 to TRBJ2-5; 8 bases are shared with TRBD2. The CDR3 spans 16 residues. The V segment lost 0 bases and the J segment 5 bases; nucleotides outside the gene matches: 9. Per the germline V gene, CDR1 is SGHRS and CDR2 is YFSETQ. CDR3 coding DNA: TGCGCCAGCAGCTTGGGGGCTAGCGGGCCCTTGGAGACCCAGTACTTC. Its protein product is CASSLGASGPLETQYF.

In its sample, this clonotype was seen many times. The CDR3, as DNA: TGCAGTGCTACCGTACTACTAGCGGCAGAAGAGACCCAGTACTTC. It specifies CSATVLLAAEETQYF. This sequence joins TRBV20-1 and TRBJ2-5; 8 nucleotides agree with TRBD2. The V and J ends lost 4 bases and 3 bases, in that order; junction bases with no gene match: 10. Germline CDR1 DFQATT, CDR2 SNEGSKA (reference sequence). The CDR3 has 15 residues.

This clonotype was detected many times. V usage is TRBV29-1 and J usage is TRBJ2-1; possible D gene TRBD2, 6 bases. In germline, CDR1 is SQVTM, CDR2 ANQGSEA. CDR3 length: 14 residues. V dropped 5 bases and J dropped 6 bases, with 17 bases sitting between them. CDR3 amino acids: CSVFPPGRTNEQFF. CDR3 nucleotide sequence: TGCAGCGTTTTTCCACCCGGGAGAACCAATGAGCAGTTCTTC.

This clonotype was observed many times. The chain is built from TRBV20-1 and TRBJ1-1; 9 bases line up with TRBD1. The CDR3 has 15 amino acids. CDR1 DFQATT and CDR2 SNEGSKA come from the germline V gene (reference sequence). V was pared by 0 bases and J by 3 bases, with 5 bases of the junction left unmatched. The DNA of the CDR3 is TGCAGTGCTAGAGAACAGGGGGCCTTGGACACTGAAGCTTTCTTT. This gives the protein CSAREQGALDTEAFF.

This clonotype was observed a handful of times. V usage is TRBV11-2 and J usage is TRBJ2-3; no reliable D call. This CDR3 comprises 16 residues. Germline V lookup: CDR1 SGHAT, CDR2 FQNNGV. V lost 5 bases, J lost 0 bases, and 15 bases lay in between. The CDR3 loop is CASSPGIRVSTDTQYF. DNA of the CDR3: TGTGCCAGCAGCCCAGGTATAAGGGTTAGCACAGATACGCAGTATTTT.

This clonotype was found many times. This chain uses TRBV2 with TRBJ2-1, with no clear D. V lost 4 bases and J 3 bases, leaving 4 bases between the germline ends. Germline values: CDR1 SNHLY, CDR2 FYNNEI. The CDR3 is 12 residues long. The CDR3 region has the DNA TGTGCCAGCAGTGCTGACTACAATGAGCAGTTCTTC. This encodes CASSADYNEQFF.

This clonotype was seen ten or more times. The chain recombines TRBV24-1 with TRBJ2-1, with 9 nucleotides matching TRBD2. Germline V CDR1 and CDR2: KGHDR, SFDVKD. Germline trimming cut 0 bases from V and 8 bases from J; bases unmatched to any gene: 10. The CDR3 covers 17 residues. The CDR3 is CATSDLQFGRGGDEQFF. CDR3 DNA: TGTGCCACCAGTGATTTGCAGTTTGGGCGGGGGGGAGATGAGCAGTTCTTC.

This clonotype was seen at least ten times. V is TRBV4-1 and J is TRBJ2-6; no clear D. V gave up 1 base and J gave up 3 bases, with 7 bases separating them. Germline V gene data show CDR1 as MGHRA and CDR2 as YSYEKL. CDR3 length: 15 amino acids. The CDR3 here is CASSQVWGGANVLTF. In DNA, the CDR3 is TGCGCCAGCAGCCAAGTCTGGGGTGGGGCCAACGTCCTGACTTTC.

This clonotype has ten or more counts. The chain carries TRBV6-6 and TRBJ1-1; D unclear. The CDR3 extends over 11 amino acids. The germline gives CDR1 MNHNY, CDR2 SVGAGI (reference sequence). The V end lost 4 bases, the J end lost 3 bases, and 3 bases lay between the germline ends. The CDR3 coding sequence is TGTGCCAGCAGTTTGTACACTGAAGCTTTCTTT. Amino acid sequence: CASSLYTEAFF.

In this sample, this clonotype turned up many times. The chain recombines TRBV30 with TRBJ1-3; TRBD1 matches at 7 bases. The CDR3 is 16 residues long. V dropped 3 bases and J dropped 3; count of bases not matched to a gene: 11. Germline V gene lookup returns CDR1 GTSNPN and CDR2 SVGIG (reference sequence). The CDR3 bases are TGTGCCTGGAGGCTCAACAGGGGATATGGTGGAAACACCATATATTTT. Its translation is CAWRLNRGYGGNTIYF.

This clonotype was detected many times. The chain couples TRBV9 to TRBJ2-4, with D perhaps TRBD1 or TRBD2 (5 bases each). The CDR3 has 15 residues. Trimming removed 0 bases from V and 6 bases from J, with 13 bases in between. CDR1 is SGDLS, CDR2 YYNGEE, per germline. CDR3 loop: CASSVGGRDGNIQYF. In DNA form, the CDR3 reads TGTGCCAGCAGCGTAGGAGGACGGGACGGAAACATTCAGTACTTC.

There are many counts of this clonotype. The gene calls are TRBV15 and TRBJ2-1; possible D gene TRBD2, 6 bases. CDR1 and CDR2 (germline): LNHNV, YYDKDF (reference sequence). The CDR3 sequence is 13 residues long. Trimming cost V 0 bases and J 13 bases, with 13 bases left between them. The DNA of the CDR3 is TGTGCCACCAGCAGAGAAATCCTAGCGAACCAGTTCTTC. As protein: CATSREILANQFF.

In this sample, this clonotype turned up many times. J is TRBJ2-3 and V is TRBV3-1, with D perhaps matching TRBD1 or TRBD2 (5 bases each). V was clipped by 0 bases and J by 6 bases, with 22 bases between them. The germline V gene has CDR1 LGHDT and CDR2 YNNKEL (reference sequence). The CDR3 consists of 18 residues. Written as DNA, the CDR3 is TGTGCCAGCAGCCAAGAAAGAGGAAGGGACGTCGCCCCGGATACGCAGTATTTT. This gives the protein CASSQERGRDVAPDTQYF.

This clonotype was detected many times. V is TRBV19 and J is TRBJ1-2; no definite D call. V gave up 3 bases and J gave up 2 bases, with 7 bases separating them. CDR3 length: 13 amino acids. CDR1 LNHDA and CDR2 SQIVND come from the germline V gene (reference sequence). In DNA, the CDR3 is TGTGCCAGTAGTATTGGAGTAAACTATGGCTACACCTTC. Amino acid sequence: CASSIGVNYGYTF.

This clonotype showed up many times. The chain recombines TRBV21-1 with TRBJ1-1; TRBD1, as called in the table, went unchecked against the DNA. TRBV21-1 represents a pseudogene. This CDR3 is built from 16 residues. The CDR3 loop is CASSRSETDMNTEAFF. The CDR3, as DNA: TGTGCCAGCAGCAGGTCCGAGACAGACATGAACACTGAAGCTTTCTTT.

This clonotype was seen at least ten times. This chain links TRBV4-2 with TRBJ2-1, with TRBD1 identical over 7 bases. Trimming cost V 3 bases and J 0 bases; bases outside gene matches: 5. CDR1 and CDR2 from the germline V gene are LGHNA and YNFKEQ. This CDR3 is built from 16 residues. This CDR3 reads CASSHGTASSYNEQFF. The CDR3 DNA sequence: TGTGCCAGCAGCCATGGGACAGCAAGCTCCTACAATGAGCAGTTCTTC.

This clonotype has at least ten counts. The chain joins TRBV20-1 to TRBJ1-5; the D gene is possibly TRBD1 (5 bases). Germline CDR1 reads DFQATT; CDR2 reads SNEGSKA (reference sequence). The ends were cut back, 6 bases at V and 4 bases at J, with 16 bases in the middle. CDR3 length equals 14 residues. CDR3 region: CSATAGPQNQPQHF. In DNA, the CDR3 is TGCAGTGCCACGGCGGGGCCCCAGAATCAGCCCCAGCATTTT.

Ten or more counts support this clonotype. The chain recombines TRBV4-2 with TRBJ1-2, with 9 positions matching TRBD1. Germline lookup yields CDR1 LGHNA and CDR2 YNFKEQ. J gave up 8 bases and V 0 bases, and 10 bases lay outside the gene matches. The CDR3 is 16 residues long. The CDR3, as DNA: TGTGCCAGCAGCCAAGAAACCGAGACCACAGGGGGCGGCTACACCTTC. It codes for CASSQETETTGGGYTF.

This clonotype appeared many times. The gene calls are TRBV19 and TRBJ1-5; D gene uncertain. Trimming pared 8 bases from V and 2 bases from J, leaving 19 bases between. Germline V gives CDR1 LNHDA, CDR2 SQIVND (reference sequence). The CDR3 runs to 16 residues. CDR3 DNA: TGTGCCAGTCGGTCAGGAATCCCCGGCGGCAATCAGCCCCAGCATTTT. This translates into CASRSGIPGGNQPQHF.

This clonotype occurred many times. The chain combines TRBV6-2 or TRBV6-3 with TRBJ1-1; possibly TRBD1 for D (5 bases). The CDR3 covers 15 residues. Trimming stripped 2 bases from V and 8 bases from J, with 18 bases between. Germline CDR1 MNHEY, CDR2 SVGEGT. CDR3 in DNA: TGTGCCAGCAGTTACGATGGGACCTCGAAGTACGAAGCTTTCTTT. Its protein is CASSYDGTSKYEAFF.

Many counts were recorded for this clonotype. The V and J genes are TRBV7-6 and TRBJ2-3; 10 bases are a match to TRBD2. Germline CDR1 is SGHVS and CDR2 is FNYEAQ. J was trimmed by 0 bases and V by 3 bases; bases with no gene match: 3. There are 16 residues in the CDR3. The CDR3 loop is CASSFLAGASTDTQYF. The CDR3 DNA follows: TGTGCCAGCAGCTTCCTAGCGGGGGCTAGCACAGATACGCAGTATTTT.

This clonotype has ten or more counts. The CDR3 reads CASSWTGKNTEAFF. CDR3 in DNA: TGTGCCAGCAGTTGGACAGGAAAGAACACTGAAGCTTTCTTT. The V call is TRBV28, the J call TRBJ1-1; 7 bases are shared with TRBD1. The CDR3 spans 14 residues. Germline loops: CDR1 MDHEN, CDR2 SYDVKM. With V trimmed by 4 bases and J by 1 base, 3 bases remained unmatched. The full variable domain, its missing parts supplied by reference TRBV28 and TRBJ1-1, is DVKVTQSSRYLVKRTGEKVFLECVQDMDHENMFWYRQDPGLGLRLIYFSYDVKMKEKGDIPEGYSVSREKKERFSLILESASTNQTSMYLCASSWTGKNTEAFFGQGTRLTVV.

The table lists this clonotype with many counts. The chain couples TRBV7-2 to TRBJ2-7; TRBD2 aligns across 14 bases. V shed 5 bases and J 6 bases; nucleotides not matched to a gene: 9. Germline CDR1 is SGHTA and CDR2 is FQGNSA. The CDR3 consists of 16 residues. This CDR3 is CASSRRTSGRFGEQYF. The CDR3 nucleotides are TGTGCCAGCAGCCGTCGGACTAGCGGGAGGTTCGGCGAGCAGTACTTC.

The sample holds many counts of this clonotype. The rearrangement links TRBV27 to TRBJ2-1; a weak D match, TRBD1 (6 bases). Deletions cut 3 bases from V and 5 bases from J, with 11 bases between. This CDR3 has 14 residues. Looked up from germline, CDR1 is MNHEY and CDR2 is SMNVEV (reference sequence). The CDR3 here is CASSLRGTNNEQFF. In nucleotides, the CDR3 is TGTGCCAGCAGTTTGAGAGGGACAAACAATGAGCAGTTCTTC.